Below, one TCR beta chain is given with its context. The data are from a study of blood T cell repertoires in COVID-19. Across the whole study: Donors in the United States, Italy and Spain gave samples during acute or convalescent COVID-19. Sources were T cells, B-cell-depleted T cells, or PBMCs; the material itself was cDNA or gDNA.

J lost 4 bases, V lost 4 bases, and 7 bases had no gene match. This CDR3 region has 15 residues. Germline CDR1 KGHDR, CDR2 SFDVKD. Measured with immunoSEQ multiplex PCR; TCRdb has only the in-frame clones, and not every one. The sample lists about 88,000 clones, roughly 84% seen once, with roughly 2.8% in the top ten. The sample was peripheral blood. The chain recombines TRBV24-1 with TRBJ2-3, with 7 positions matching TRBD2. The sequence was collected from a woman of 80 years or more with acute or convalescent COVID-19. For the CDR3, the DNA is TGTGCCACCAGTGACCCTCTGGGAGGGGCAGATACGCAGTATTTT. As protein: CATSDPLGGADTQYF.